This TCR beta chain was captured in a study of T cell repertoires in cytomegalovirus infection. About the research overall: Through public TCR beta signatures, both CMV infection and matching HLA type were indicated. Study-wide results and limits: The ex vivo response was dominated by HLA-C-restricted CMV-specific TCR beta clonotypes. Cumulative frequency (of public TCR beta family members) identified carriers of CMV plus the relevant HLA.

MiXCR, run by TCRdb on the reads, gives a single entry per CDR3 protein. The data show approximately 700,000 distinct CDR3 sequences, under 40% seen once. A remark on this clonotype: What it binds is unknown. Its ends do not fully match the called genes, so a read error is possible.

The sequenced sample was PBMCs. This sequence originates from a human donor in good health (CMV status not recorded). Some clones in this sample may be carry-over from other donors' samples.

The CDR3 sequence is CASSQGPGYLYEQYF. The CDR3 DNA reads as TGTGCCAGCAGCCAAGGACCCGGGTACCTCTACGAGCAGTACTTC. V is TRBV4-1 and J is TRBJ2-7; unclear D gene. The CDR3 has 15 residues. Germline V gives CDR1 MGHRA, CDR2 YSYEKL.